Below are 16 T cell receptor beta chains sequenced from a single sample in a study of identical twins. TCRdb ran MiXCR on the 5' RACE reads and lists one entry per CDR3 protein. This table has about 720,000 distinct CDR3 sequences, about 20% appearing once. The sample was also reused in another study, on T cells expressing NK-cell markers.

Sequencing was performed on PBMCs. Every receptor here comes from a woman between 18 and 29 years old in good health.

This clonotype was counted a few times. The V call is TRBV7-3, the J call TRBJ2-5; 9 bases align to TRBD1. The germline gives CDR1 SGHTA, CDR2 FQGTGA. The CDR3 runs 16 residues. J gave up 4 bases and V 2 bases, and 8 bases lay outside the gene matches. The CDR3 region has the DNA TGTGCCAGCAGCTTAGGAGGGACAGGGCTTAGAGAGACCCAGTACTTC. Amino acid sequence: CASSLGGTGLRETQYF. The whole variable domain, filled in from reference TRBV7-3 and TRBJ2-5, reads GAGVSQTPSNKVTEKGKYVELRCDPISGHTALYWYRQSLGQGPEFLIYFQGTGAADDSGLPNDRFFAVRPEGSVSTLKIQRTERGDSAVYLCASSLGGTGLRETQYFGPGTRLLVL.

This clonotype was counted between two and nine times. CDR3 amino acids: CASSLDTSADTQYF. The CDR3 nucleotides are TGTGCCAGCAGCTTAGATACTAGCGCAGATACGCAGTATTTT. The gene calls are TRBV7-8 and TRBJ2-3, with TRBD2 matching over 7 bases. Germline V lookup: CDR1 SGHVS, CDR2 FQNEAQ. Unmatched junction bases numbered 2, after V lost 1 base and J lost 4 bases. CDR3 length: 14 residues. The whole variable domain, remainder taken from reference TRBV7-8 and TRBJ2-3, is GAGVSQSPRYKVAKRGQDVALRCDPISGHVSLFWYQQALGQGPEFLTYFQNEAQLDKSGLPSDRFFAERPEGSVSTLKIQRTQQEDSAVYLCASSLDTSADTQYFGPGTRLTVL.

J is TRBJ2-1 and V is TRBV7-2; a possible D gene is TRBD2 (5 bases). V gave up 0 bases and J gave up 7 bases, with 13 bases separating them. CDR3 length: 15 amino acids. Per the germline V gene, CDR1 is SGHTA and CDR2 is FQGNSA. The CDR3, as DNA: TGTGCCAGCAGCTTAGCTTCGGGAAATGCAAATGAGCAGTTCTTC. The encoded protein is CASSLASGNANEQFF.

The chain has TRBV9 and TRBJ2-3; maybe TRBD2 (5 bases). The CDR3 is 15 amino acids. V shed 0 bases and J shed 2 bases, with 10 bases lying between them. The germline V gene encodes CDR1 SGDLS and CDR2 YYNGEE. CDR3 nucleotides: TGTGCCAGCAGCGTAGACGCTCGGGACACAGATACGCAGTATTTT. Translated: CASSVDARDTDTQYF.

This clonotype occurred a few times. CDR3 sequence (DNA): TGTGCCAGCTCACCGGGACCCTCTTCCTCCTACGAGCAGTACTTC. Translated, it gives CASSPGPSSSYEQYF. The genes are TRBV18 and TRBJ2-7; possibly TRBD1 or TRBD2 for D (5 bases each). The V end was cut by 3 bases, the J end by 0 bases, with 12 bases between. Germline V gene data show CDR1 as KGHSH and CDR2 as LQKENI. This CDR3 has 15 amino acids.

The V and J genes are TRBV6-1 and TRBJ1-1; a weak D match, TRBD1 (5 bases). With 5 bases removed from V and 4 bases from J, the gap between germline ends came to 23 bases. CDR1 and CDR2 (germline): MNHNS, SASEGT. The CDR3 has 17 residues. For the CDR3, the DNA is TGTGCCAGCAGTCCGTCTACCGGGACTCGGGGAGCCACTGAAGCTTTCTTT. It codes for CASSPSTGTRGATEAFF.

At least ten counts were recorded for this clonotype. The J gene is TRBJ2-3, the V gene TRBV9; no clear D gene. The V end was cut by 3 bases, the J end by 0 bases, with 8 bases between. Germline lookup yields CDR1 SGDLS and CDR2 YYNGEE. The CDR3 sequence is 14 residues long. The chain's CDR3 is CASSAHVSTDTQYF. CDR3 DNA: TGTGCCAGCAGCGCACACGTGAGCACAGATACGCAGTATTTT.

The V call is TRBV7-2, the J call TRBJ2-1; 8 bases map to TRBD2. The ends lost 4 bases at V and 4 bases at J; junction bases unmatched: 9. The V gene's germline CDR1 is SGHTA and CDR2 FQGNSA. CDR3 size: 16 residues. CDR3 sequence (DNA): TGTGCCAGCAGCTCCCGCGGCGGGAGGTGGTACAATGAGCAGTTCTTC. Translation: CASSSRGGRWYNEQFF.

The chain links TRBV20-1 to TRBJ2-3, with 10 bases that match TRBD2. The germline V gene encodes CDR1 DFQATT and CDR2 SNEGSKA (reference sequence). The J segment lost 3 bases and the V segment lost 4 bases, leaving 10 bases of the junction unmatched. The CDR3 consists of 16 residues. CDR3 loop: CSAKGFGTSVTDTQYF. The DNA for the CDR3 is TGCAGTGCTAAAGGGTTCGGGACTAGCGTAACAGATACGCAGTATTTT.

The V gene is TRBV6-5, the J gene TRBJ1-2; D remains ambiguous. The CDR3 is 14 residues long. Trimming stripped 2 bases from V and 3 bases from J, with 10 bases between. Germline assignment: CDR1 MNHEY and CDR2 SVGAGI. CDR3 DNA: TGTGCCAGCAGTTACAGGAGGGAGGACTATGGCTACACCTTC. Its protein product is CASSYRREDYGYTF.

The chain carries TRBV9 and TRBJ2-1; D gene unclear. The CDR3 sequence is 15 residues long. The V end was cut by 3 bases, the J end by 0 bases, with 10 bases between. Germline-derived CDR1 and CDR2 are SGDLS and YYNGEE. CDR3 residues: CASSGVGSSYNEQFF. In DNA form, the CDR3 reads TGTGCCAGCAGCGGGGTTGGAAGCTCCTACAATGAGCAGTTCTTC. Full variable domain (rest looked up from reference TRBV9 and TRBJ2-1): DSGVTQTPKHLITATGQRVTLRCSPRSGDLSVYWYQQSLDQGLQFLIQYYNGEERAKGNILERFSAQQFPDLHSELNLSSLELGDSALYFCASSGVGSSYNEQFFGPGTRLTVL.

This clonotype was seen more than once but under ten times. CDR3 in amino acids: CASSSKAGSTYNEQFF. CDR3 DNA sequence: TGTGCCAGCAGTTCAAAAGCGGGGTCAACCTACAATGAGCAGTTCTTC. The gene calls are TRBV6-5 and TRBJ2-1; 7 bases align to TRBD2. The CDR3 consists of 16 residues. Trimming took 4 bases from V and 2 from J; bases not matched to a gene: 8. Germline V CDR1 and CDR2: MNHEY, SVGAGI.

The CDR3, as DNA: TGCAGCGTTGAGGCGAGAGCCGGGACAGGGGATTACGAGCAGTACTTC. Its protein is CSVEARAGTGDYEQYF. The V and J genes are TRBV29-1 and TRBJ2-7, with 10 bases fitting TRBD1. This CDR3 is 16 amino acids long. The germline gives CDR1 SQVTM, CDR2 ANQGSEA. Trimming took 3 bases from V and 4 from J; bases not matched to a gene: 12.

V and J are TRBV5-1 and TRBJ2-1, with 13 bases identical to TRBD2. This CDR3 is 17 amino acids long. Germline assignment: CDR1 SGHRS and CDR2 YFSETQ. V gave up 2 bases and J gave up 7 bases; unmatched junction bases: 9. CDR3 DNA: TGCGCCAGCAGCTTAAGACCCGGGACTAGCGGGACGAATGAGCAGTTCTTC. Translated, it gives CASSLRPGTSGTNEQFF.

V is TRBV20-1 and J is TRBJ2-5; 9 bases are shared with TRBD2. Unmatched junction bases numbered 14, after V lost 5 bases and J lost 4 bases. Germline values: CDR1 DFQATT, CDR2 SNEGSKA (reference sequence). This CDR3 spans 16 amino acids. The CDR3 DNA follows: TGCAGTGCTTGGCGGGGGGGCGGTCGGACGGGAGAGACCCAGTACTTC. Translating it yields CSAWRGGGRTGETQYF.

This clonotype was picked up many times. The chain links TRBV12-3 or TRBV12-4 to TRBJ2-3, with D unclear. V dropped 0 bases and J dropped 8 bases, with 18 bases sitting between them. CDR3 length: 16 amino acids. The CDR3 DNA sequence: TGTGCCAGCAGTTTAGCTCCGGGCCAAGGCGGTGGTACGCAGTATTTT. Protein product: CASSLAPGQGGGTQYF.